This is a list of T cell receptor beta chains from one sample in a study of cytomegalovirus exposure and HLA in healthy donors. Assay: immunoSEQ multiplex PCR; the TCRdb copy retains only in-frame clones and omits some. The profile shows about 160,000 clones, around four fifths of them singletons. Sequenced: PBMCs. The receptors shown here come from a woman aged 18-29 years in good health and CMV-seronegative. Both conserved end residues are part of each CDR3. Each record gives: J gene, V gene, clone size, CDR3 protein. Clone size is stated in some rows and not others, as once, few, many or a class when expanded.

j_gene: TRBJ2-7
v_gene: TRBV25-1
abundance: NA
CDR3aa: CASSERPDFEQYF

j_gene: TRBJ2-6
v_gene: TRBV5-4
abundance: NA
CDR3aa: CASSLAGQGLPGANVLTF

j_gene: TRBJ2-7
v_gene: TRBV2
abundance: NA
CDR3aa: CASRGGGRPRNEQYF

j_gene: TRBJ1-1
v_gene: TRBV10-3
abundance: NA
CDR3aa: CAISEIPGHSNTEAFF

j_gene: TRBJ2-2
v_gene: TRBV11-3
abundance: once
CDR3aa: CASSRQGRTGELFF

j_gene: TRBJ2-7
v_gene: TRBV10-3
abundance: NA
CDR3aa: CAISESRSSGLYEQYF

j_gene: TRBJ1-5
v_gene: TRBV2
abundance: NA
CDR3aa: CASNPGTGTQPQHF

j_gene: TRBJ2-5
v_gene: TRBV7-9
abundance: NA
CDR3aa: CASSRTGERETQYF

j_gene: TRBJ1-2
v_gene: TRBV6-1
abundance: NA
CDR3aa: CASIPGEELSGYTF

j_gene: TRBJ1-1
v_gene: TRBV7-9
abundance: NA
CDR3aa: CASSLNRDSEAFF

j_gene: TRBJ1-5
v_gene: TRBV27
abundance: NA
CDR3aa: CASSLGQVNQPQHF

j_gene: TRBJ2-3
v_gene: TRBV7-2
abundance: NA
CDR3aa: CASSFAGFSTDTQYF

j_gene: TRBJ2-1
v_gene: TRBV20-1
abundance: few
CDR3aa: CSAWRALEQFF

j_gene: TRBJ2-7
v_gene: TRBV11-2
abundance: NA
CDR3aa: CASSSDPGRYEQYF

j_gene: TRBJ2-5
v_gene: TRBV6-1
abundance: few
CDR3aa: CASRTSGKETQYF

j_gene: TRBJ1-6
v_gene: TRBV13
abundance: NA
CDR3aa: CASSPGQGKSGSPLHF

j_gene: TRBJ1-1
v_gene: TRBV5-1
abundance: once
CDR3aa: CASSLAGFDTEAFF

j_gene: TRBJ2-2
v_gene: TRBV27
abundance: NA
CDR3aa: CASSFPRGRNTGELFF

j_gene: TRBJ2-7
v_gene: TRBV28
abundance: NA
CDR3aa: CASRKTTGLYEQYF

j_gene: TRBJ1-1
v_gene: TRBV7-8
abundance: NA
CDR3aa: CASSLPRDRANTEAFF

j_gene: TRBJ1-1
v_gene: TRBV5-4
abundance: once
CDR3aa: CASSAKAGSDTEAFF

j_gene: TRBJ2-7
v_gene: TRBV5-1
abundance: many
CDR3aa: CASSLGTGIPYEQYF

j_gene: TRBJ1-5
v_gene: TRBV5-1
abundance: NA
CDR3aa: CASSVDPGGSNQPQHF

j_gene: TRBJ2-2
v_gene: TRBV5-1
abundance: NA
CDR3aa: CASSPQSSGELFF

j_gene: TRBJ1-3
v_gene: TRBV10-3
abundance: NA
CDR3aa: CAISPTVSGNTIYF

j_gene: TRBJ2-2
v_gene: TRBV6-5
abundance: NA
CDR3aa: CASSRIWGVPGELFF

j_gene: TRBJ2-5
v_gene: TRBV6-1
abundance: NA
CDR3aa: CASSEGGVQETQYF

j_gene: TRBJ2-7
v_gene: TRBV18
abundance: NA
CDR3aa: CASSPPDSYEQYF

j_gene: TRBJ1-1
v_gene: TRBV9
abundance: NA
CDR3aa: CASSVALGDRESIFF

j_gene: TRBJ2-5
v_gene: TRBV6-5
abundance: NA
CDR3aa: CASRTGEAGETQYF